What follows are 26 T cell receptor beta chains derived from one specimen sequenced in a study of Tregs in tolerant kidney transplant recipients. The table came from immunoSEQ multiplex PCR; TCRdb's copy has only in-frame clones and leaves some out. The table has fewer than 80,000 clones, 95% to 98% seen once; the top ten hold approximately 0.56%. The input for sequencing was CD4+ T cells from blood, taken before the transplant. These receptors were collected from a human donor who received a combined kidney and bone marrow transplant.

The V and J genes are TRBV2 and TRBJ2-1; D ambiguous. This CDR3 region has 17 residues. V gave up 4 bases and J gave up 1 base, with 17 bases separating them. Germline V gives CDR1 SNHLY, CDR2 FYNNEI. CDR3 DNA: TGTGCCAGCAGTGGAGTTCTCCCTAACCGTTCCTACAATGAGCAGTTCTTC. Its protein is CASSGVLPNRSYNEQFF.

V gene TRBV5-6 combines with J gene TRBJ2-7, with TRBD1 matching 9 bases. Trimming removed 1 base from V and 3 bases from J; junction bases left unmatched: 11. The CDR3 contains 17 residues. The germline gives CDR1 SGHDT, CDR2 YYEEEE. This CDR3 is CASSLWYRTGVHYEQYF. Here the CDR3 DNA reads TGTGCCAGCAGCTTGTGGTATCGGACAGGGGTTCACTACGAGCAGTACTTC.

CDR3 bases: TGTGCCAGCAGCTTAGTCCCGGGGGGGGACAGGGAATATGGCTACACCTTC. Translated: CASSLVPGGDREYGYTF. The genes are TRBV7-2 and TRBJ1-2; 9 positions agree with TRBD1. The CDR3 has 17 amino acids. J was trimmed by 5 bases and V by 1 base; bases with no gene match: 11. CDR1 and CDR2 (germline): SGHTA, FQGNSA. Filled out from reference TRBV7-2 and TRBJ1-2, the complete variable domain reads GAGVSQSPSNKVTEKGKDVELRCDPISGHTALYWYRQSLGQGLEFLIYFQGNSAPDKSGLPSDRFSAERTGGSVSTLTIQRTQQEDSAVYLCASSLVPGGDREYGYTFGSGTRLTVV.

The chain employs TRBV25-1 and TRBJ2-7, with 9 positions matching TRBD1. CDR1 is MGHDK and CDR2 is SYGVNS in the germline V gene. The ends lost 3 bases at V and 2 bases at J; junction bases unmatched: 8. This CDR3 region has 16 residues. CDR3 in amino acids: CASSDHPGTGTYEQYF. The CDR3 DNA follows: TGTGCCAGCAGTGACCACCCCGGGACAGGGACCTACGAGCAGTACTTC.

V usage is TRBV11-2 and J usage is TRBJ2-7, with TRBD1 matching over 9 bases. Germline values: CDR1 SGHAT, CDR2 FQNNGV. J gave up 3 bases and V 6 bases, and 12 bases lay outside the gene matches. The CDR3 is 16 residues long. The CDR3 DNA is TGTGCCAGCAGAGATCCGAGTTGGGACAGGGTCTACGAGCAGTACTTC. Residues: CASRDPSWDRVYEQYF.

The rearrangement joins TRBV12-2 to TRBJ1-2; the table assigns TRBD1, which was not confirmed against the DNA. TRBV12-2 represents a pseudogene. The CDR3 runs to 14 residues. CDR3 nucleotide sequence: TGTGCAAGTCGCTTCTTACAGGGTTGGTATGGCTACACCTTC. The encoded protein is CASRFLQGWYGYTF.

This clone was seen just once. CDR3 in DNA: TGTGCCAGTAGAACTAGCGGGAGGAGGGAGCAGTTCTTC. Amino acid sequence: CASRTSGRREQFF. V gene TRBV19 combines with J gene TRBJ2-1, with 12 bases matching TRBD2. The CDR3 has 13 residues. V shed 6 bases and J 10 bases; nucleotides not matched to a gene: 4. CDR1 and CDR2 from the germline V gene are LNHDA and SQIVND (reference sequence).

V and J are TRBV27 and TRBJ2-1; 7 bases line up with TRBD2. The germline V gene has CDR1 MNHEY and CDR2 SMNVEV (reference sequence). The CDR3 totals 19 residues. V lost 1 base and J lost 4; bases outside the gene matches: 16. This CDR3 is CASSLYRLTSSRLYNEQFF. The CDR3 DNA sequence: TGTGCCAGCAGTTTATACCGATTGACTAGCAGTAGGCTATACAATGAGCAGTTCTTC.

The chain links TRBV7-2 to TRBJ2-3, with 10 bases matching TRBD2. The CDR3 length is 15 residues. The junction had 2 bases not matched to a gene; V was cut back by 2 bases and J by 3 bases. Per germline, CDR1 SGHTA and CDR2 FQGNSA. The CDR3 here is CASSLTAGGTDTQYF. The DNA for the CDR3 is TGTGCCAGCAGCTTAACAGCGGGAGGGACAGATACGCAGTATTTT.

The chain uses TRBV19 and TRBJ2-7; 7 bases are shared with TRBD1. The length of the CDR3 is 14 residues. J was trimmed by 2 bases and V by 7 bases; bases with no gene match: 8. CDR1 is LNHDA, CDR2 SQIVND, per germline (reference sequence). In DNA, the CDR3 is TGTGCCAGTAACCAGGGGGTTGGCGCCTACGAGCAGTACTTC. It encodes CASNQGVGAYEQYF.

The rearrangement links TRBV18 to TRBJ2-7; 7 bases agree with TRBD1. Trimming at V came to 5 bases and at J to 4 bases, leaving 5 bases not matched to a gene. From germline, CDR1 is KGHSH and CDR2 LQKENI. This CDR3 has 13 amino acids. CDR3 in DNA: TGTGCCAGCTCATCGGGACAGAGATACGAGCAGTACTTC. It codes for CASSSGQRYEQYF.

Regarding this clone: Within the sample, other DNA sequences also encode this same CDR3. This rearrangement joins TRBV28 to TRBJ2-7, with D possibly TRBD1 on 6 matching bases. V was trimmed by 8 bases and J by 7 bases, leaving 15 bases between them. The germline gives CDR1 MDHEN, CDR2 SYDVKM. The CDR3 is 12 residues long. The DNA of the CDR3 is TGTGCCAGCCGGGGTGGGGGCTCGGAGCAGTACTTC. This gives the protein CASRGGGSEQYF. Variable domain in full (rest from reference TRBV28 and TRBJ2-7): DVKVTQSSRYLVKRTGEKVFLECVQDMDHENMFWYRQDPGLGLRLIYFSYDVKMKEKGDIPEGYSVSREKKERFSLILESASTNQTSMYLCASRGGGSEQYFGPGTRLTVT.

CDR3 coding DNA: TGTGCCAGTGGTAGGGGATTTAGTTCACCCCTCCACTTT. Translation gives CASGRGFSSPLHF. This chain connects TRBV6-5 to TRBJ1-6; perhaps TRBD1 as D (5 bases). The V and J ends lost 9 bases and 9 bases respectively, with 15 bases between them. The CDR3 extends over 13 amino acids. Germline V gives CDR1 MNHEY, CDR2 SVGAGI.

The rearrangement links TRBV7-6 to TRBJ2-7, with 9 nucleotides matching TRBD1. This CDR3 region has 13 residues. V shed 3 bases and J 5 bases; nucleotides not matched to a gene: 2. Per germline, CDR1 SGHVS and CDR2 FNYEAQ. CDR3 nucleotide sequence: TGTGCCAGCAGCTTGCGGACAGGGGACGAGCAGTACTTC. Protein sequence: CASSLRTGDEQYF.

This clone was detected only once. The chain carries TRBV7-7 and TRBJ2-7; 8 bases match TRBD2. The germline V gene has CDR1 SSHAT and CDR2 FNYEAQ (reference sequence). Germline trimming cut 1 base from V and 1 base from J; bases unmatched to any gene: 6. This CDR3 has 16 residues. The CDR3 protein is CASSLEGRLASYEQYF. Written as DNA, the CDR3 is TGTGCCAGCAGCTTAGAAGGGAGACTAGCGTCCTACGAGCAGTACTTC.

The gene calls are TRBV11-2 and TRBJ1-4; TRBD1 aligns across 8 bases. Germline CDR1 is SGHAT and CDR2 is FQNNGV. J was trimmed by 5 bases and V by 10 bases; bases with no gene match: 15. CDR3 length: 16 residues. The CDR3: CATLPGVWTGNEKLFF. In DNA, the CDR3 is TGTGCCACCTTACCGGGGGTCTGGACAGGGAATGAAAAACTGTTTTTT.

Only one count was recorded for this clone. V usage is TRBV10-3 and J usage is TRBJ1-1; a possible D gene is TRBD1 (5 bases). Germline V gene sequence: CDR1 ENHRY, CDR2 SYGVKD. V gave up 2 bases and J gave up 0 bases, with 7 bases separating them. The CDR3 is 14 amino acids. CDR3 nucleotides: TGTGCCATCAGTGAGGACAGATTGAACACTGAAGCTTTCTTT. The encoded protein is CAISEDRLNTEAFF.

V and J are TRBV30 and TRBJ2-7; D is perhaps TRBD1 (6 bases). This CDR3 has 11 amino acids. V dropped 4 bases and J dropped 4 bases, with 8 bases sitting between them. Germline assignment: CDR1 GTSNPN and CDR2 SVGIG (reference sequence). CDR3 in amino acids: CAWKTGYEQYF. Written as DNA, the CDR3 is TGTGCCTGGAAAACAGGGTACGAGCAGTACTTC.

The chain joins TRBV19 to TRBJ1-1; possible D gene TRBD1, 6 bases. Germline V lookup: CDR1 LNHDA, CDR2 SQIVND (reference sequence). Trimming shortened V by 4 bases and J by 4 bases, and 19 bases separated the two germline ends. This CDR3 is 16 amino acids long. CDR3 amino acids: CASSRMDSSHLTEAFF. The CDR3 nucleotides are TGTGCCAGTAGTAGAATGGACAGCTCCCATCTCACTGAAGCTTTCTTT.

The chain uses TRBV7-2 and TRBJ1-2, with D hard to call. Germline V lookup: CDR1 SGHTA, CDR2 FQGNSA. The V end was cut by 0 bases, the J end by 3 bases, with 5 bases between. This CDR3 contains 13 residues. The CDR3 here is CASSLAADYGYTF. The CDR3 region has the DNA TGTGCCAGCAGCTTAGCGGCGGACTATGGCTACACCTTC. Using reference TRBV7-2 and TRBJ1-2 for the parts outside the CDR3, the full variable domain is GAGVSQSPSNKVTEKGKDVELRCDPISGHTALYWYRQSLGQGLEFLIYFQGNSAPDKSGLPSDRFSAERTGGSVSTLTIQRTQQEDSAVYLCASSLAADYGYTFGSGTRLTVV.

The rearrangement uses TRBV7-3 and TRBJ1-2; 10 nucleotides agree with TRBD1. Germline CDR1 and CDR2: SGHTA and FQGTGA. With 1 base clipped from V and 2 bases from J, the junction kept 10 bases outside the gene matches. The CDR3 totals 18 residues. In nucleotides, the CDR3 is TGTGCCAGCAGCTTAAGCCCGGACAGGGGGGACACGAACTATGGCTACACCTTC. This sequence encodes CASSLSPDRGDTNYGYTF.

The chain links TRBV25-1 to TRBJ2-6, with 8 nucleotides matching TRBD1. The V gene end was trimmed by 4 bases and the J gene end by 4 bases; junction bases not matched to a gene: 9. CDR3 length: 17 residues. Germline assignment: CDR1 MGHDK and CDR2 SYGVNS. Written as DNA, the CDR3 is TGTGCCAGCAGTGGGGGGACAGGCCCCATCGGGGCCAACGTCCTGACTTTC. Translated: CASSGGTGPIGANVLTF.

The V call is TRBV29-1, the J call TRBJ1-1, with TRBD1 matching 11 bases. The CDR3 length is 13 residues. Trimming at V came to 5 bases and at J to 10 bases, leaving 9 bases not matched to a gene. CDR1 and CDR2 from the germline V gene are SQVTM and ANQGSEA. The DNA for the CDR3 is TGCAGCGTTACGCGGACAGGGGGCGGTGGAGCTTTCTTT. It is translated as CSVTRTGGGGAFF.

The chain links TRBV5-1 to TRBJ1-2; possibly TRBD1 for D (5 bases). Trimming removed 4 bases at V and 6 bases at J, with 13 bases between. CDR3 size: 13 residues. Germline CDR1 is SGHRS and CDR2 is YFSETQ. The CDR3 DNA reads as TGCGCCAGCAGCCCAGTTAGGGGCGATGGCTACACCTTC. The encoded protein is CASSPVRGDGYTF. The variable domain in full, with the rest retrieved from reference TRBV5-1 and TRBJ1-2, is KAGVTQTPRYLIKTRGQQVTLSCSPISGHRSVSWYQQTPGQGLQFLFEYFSETQRNKGNFPGRFSGRQFSNSRSEMNVSTLELGDSALYLCASSPVRGDGYTFGSGTRLTVV.

A note on this clone: The junction differs from germline at one of its ends, possibly a read error. This chain links TRBV30 with TRBJ2-5; unclear D gene. Looked up from germline, CDR1 is GTSNPN and CDR2 is SVGIG (reference sequence). This CDR3 is built from 11 residues. CDR3 sequence: CAWKLGATRDF. As DNA, the CDR3 is TGTGCCTGGAAATTAGGAGCAACCCGGGACTTC.

This sequence joins TRBV5-4 and TRBJ1-5; no definite D call. The V gene's germline CDR1 is SGHNT and CDR2 YYREEE (reference sequence). V was pared by 0 bases and J by 0 bases, with 4 bases between. CDR3 length: 14 residues. The CDR3 loop reads CASSLAGSNQPQHF. In nucleotides, the CDR3 is TGTGCCAGCAGCTTGGCCGGTAGCAATCAGCCCCAGCATTTT.